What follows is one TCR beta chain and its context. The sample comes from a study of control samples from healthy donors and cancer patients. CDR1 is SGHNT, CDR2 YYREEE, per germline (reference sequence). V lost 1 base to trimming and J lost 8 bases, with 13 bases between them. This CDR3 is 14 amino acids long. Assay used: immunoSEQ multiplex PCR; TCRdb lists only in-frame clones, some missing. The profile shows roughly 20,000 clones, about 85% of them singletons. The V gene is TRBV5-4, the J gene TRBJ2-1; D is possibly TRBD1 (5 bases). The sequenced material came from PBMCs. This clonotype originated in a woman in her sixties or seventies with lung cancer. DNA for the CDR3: TGTGCCAGCAGCTTGTGGGGCTTAGGGGATGAGCAGTTCTTC. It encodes CASSLWGLGDEQFF. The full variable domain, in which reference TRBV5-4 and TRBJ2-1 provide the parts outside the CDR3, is ETGVTQSPTHLIKTRGQQVTLRCSSQSGHNTVSWYQQALGQGPQFIFQYYREEENGRGNFPPRFSGLQFPNYSSELNVNALELDDSALYLCASSLWGLGDEQFFGPGTRLTVL.